The clone carrying this T cell receptor (beta chain) was observed once. The data are from a study of blood T cell repertoires in COVID-19. Study-level information: The analysed material was cDNA or gDNA that came from T cells, B-cell-depleted T cells, or PBMCs.

Using immunoSEQ multiplex PCR, the repertoire was profiled, and TCRdb retains in-frame clones only, with some absent. The data show hundreds of thousands of clones, with roughly nine tenths seen just once and roughly 6.3% held by the top ten. V gave up 5 bases and J gave up 1 base; unmatched junction bases: 3. Germline V lookup: CDR1 SGHTA, CDR2 FQGNSA. This CDR3 has 15 amino acids. Everyone who took part was roughly 18 to 89 years old, and they came from fewer than 25 US areas. Clinical histories supplied by participants themselves formed the basis of cohort assignment. Recovery among Cohort 3 donors was established by two negative PCRs, clearance, or symptom resolution.

The chain couples TRBV7-2 to TRBJ2-3, with 10 bases that match TRBD2. This clonotype was obtained from a middle-aged woman who had recovered from COVID-19. Sequencing used PBMCs or T cells enriched from blood (not recorded which). CDR3 in DNA: TGTGCCAGCAGCCGCGGGACTAGCGGCACAGATACGCAGTATTTT. This encodes CASSRGTSGTDTQYF. Full variable domain (missing parts from reference TRBV7-2 and TRBJ2-3): GAGVSQSPSNKVTEKGKDVELRCDPISGHTALYWYRQSLGQGLEFLIYFQGNSAPDKSGLPSDRFSAERTGGSVSTLTIQRTQQEDSAVYLCASSRGTSGTDTQYFGPGTRLTVL.